The 16 T cell receptor beta chains listed next were all sequenced from one sample in a study of Ad26.COV2.S vaccination and SARS-CoV-2 variants. Method: immunoSEQ multiplex PCR; TCRdb's copy keeps in-frame clones and lacks some. Here the sample spans fewer than 500,000 clones, around 91% being singletons. Documented treatment: some 20 received Ad26.COV2.S at low or high dose, single or two shots; about five received placebo; per-sample allocation not given. Specimen acquisition occurred on day 63 following the initial vaccine or placebo injection. The sequencing here drew on peripheral blood, taken in a trial of Ad26.COV2.S vaccine versus placebo. The receptor set was obtained from a person between 18 and 65 years old who received the Ad26.COV2.S COVID-19 vaccine or a placebo.

CDR3 sequence reads: CASSLLGSNQPQHF. In DNA form, the CDR3 reads TGTGCCAGCAGTTTATTAGGCAGCAATCAGCCCCAGCATTTT. The V and J genes are TRBV27 and TRBJ1-5; D uncertain. Germline CDR1 and CDR2: MNHEY and SMNVEV (reference sequence). The CDR3 sequence is 14 residues long. The V end lost 1 base, the J end lost 1 base, and 5 bases lay between the germline ends.

The chain recombines TRBV19 with TRBJ2-3; TRBD2 is a possible D gene (5 bases). Trimming left V 1 base short and J 2 bases short, with 19 bases between. The CDR3 has 18 residues. CDR1 LNHDA and CDR2 SQIVND come from the germline V gene (reference sequence). The chain's CDR3 is CASSIGPSVGSHTDTQYF. The CDR3 nucleotides are TGTGCCAGTAGTATAGGTCCGTCGGTGGGGAGCCACACAGATACGCAGTATTTT.

The chain joins TRBV25-1 to TRBJ1-2; no definite D call. This CDR3 is built from 15 residues. Germline V gives CDR1 MGHDK, CDR2 SYGVNS. The V end was cut by 4 bases, the J end by 0 bases, with 12 bases between. As DNA, the CDR3 is TGTGCCAGCAGTGGTTGGGCAGGAACTAACTATGGCTACACCTTC. It encodes CASSGWAGTNYGYTF.

The V and J genes are TRBV29-1 and TRBJ2-1; D unresolved. CDR3 size: 10 residues. Germline loops: CDR1 SQVTM, CDR2 ANQGSEA. The V and J ends lost 7 bases and 6 bases respectively, with 7 bases between them. As DNA, the CDR3 is TGCAGCGCCTTTATCAATGAGCAGTTCTTC. It yields the protein CSAFINEQFF.

The V call is TRBV4-1, the J call TRBJ1-5; D possibly corresponds to TRBD1 (5 bases). V lost 0 bases and J 2 bases, leaving 14 bases between the germline ends. CDR3 length: 17 residues. Germline-derived CDR1 and CDR2 are MGHRA and YSYEKL. CDR3 sequence reads: CASSQEGTRVRNQPQHF. In nucleotides, the CDR3 is TGCGCCAGCAGCCAAGAGGGGACGAGGGTTCGCAATCAGCCCCAGCATTTT.

V is TRBV7-2 and J is TRBJ1-6, with D unclear. Per germline, CDR1 SGHTA and CDR2 FQGNSA. V was shortened by 3 bases and J by 5 bases, with 8 bases between the two germline ends. The CDR3 runs 14 residues. CDR3 sequence: CASSFPGHNSPLHF. CDR3 in DNA: TGTGCCAGCAGCTTCCCCGGTCATAATTCACCCCTCCACTTT.

The rearrangement links TRBV6-5 to TRBJ2-7, with 11 positions matching TRBD2. This CDR3 region has 14 residues. V shed 6 bases, J shed 3 bases, and the junction held 4 bases outside the gene matches. Germline V gene lookup returns CDR1 MNHEY and CDR2 SVGAGI. In nucleotides, the CDR3 is TGTGCCAGCAGGATACTAGCGGGAGTCTACGAGCAGTACTTC. Translating it yields CASRILAGVYEQYF.

The J gene is TRBJ2-7, the V gene TRBV29-1; tentatively, D is TRBD2 (6 bases). Germline-derived CDR1 and CDR2 are SQVTM and ANQGSEA. V shed 5 bases and J shed 2 bases, with 10 bases lying between them. The CDR3 consists of 12 residues. The CDR3 DNA sequence: TGCAGCGTTCGGCGGGGTCCCTACGAGCAGTACTTC. This codes for CSVRRGPYEQYF.

V gene TRBV5-4 combines with J gene TRBJ2-3, with 9 bases fitting TRBD2. From germline, CDR1 is SGHNT and CDR2 YYREEE (reference sequence). The CDR3 has 14 residues. V trimming: 5 bases; J trimming: 1 base; junction bases outside the gene matches: 2. Here the CDR3 DNA reads TGTGCCAGCAGTCTAGCGGGACGCACAGATACGCAGTATTTT. Its protein is CASSLAGRTDTQYF.

Here the CDR3 reads CASSLGGALNTEAFF. The CDR3 nucleotides read TGTGCCAGCAGCTTAGGGGGGGCCTTGAACACTGAAGCTTTCTTT. V gene TRBV7-2 combines with J gene TRBJ1-1, with D tentatively TRBD1 (6 bases). This CDR3 contains 15 residues. Germline assignment: CDR1 SGHTA and CDR2 FQGNSA. V was trimmed by 1 base and J by 0 bases, leaving 9 bases between them.

The chain links TRBV6-2 or TRBV6-3 to TRBJ2-7; the D gene is possibly TRBD2 (5 bases). Germline CDR1 and CDR2: MNHEY and SVGEGT. The CDR3 consists of 16 residues. Trimming stripped 0 bases from V and 3 bases from J, with 15 bases between. The CDR3: CASSYSTKVRDYEQYF. In DNA form, the CDR3 reads TGTGCCAGCAGTTACTCGACTAAGGTCCGAGACTACGAGCAGTACTTC.

The chain joins TRBV12-5 to TRBJ2-7, with D maybe TRBD2 (6 bases). The germline gives CDR1 LGHNT, CDR2 FRNRAP. Trimming removed 6 bases at V and 0 bases at J, with 18 bases between. This CDR3 spans 16 amino acids. The chain's CDR3 is CASGRTGTPSSYEQYF. For the CDR3, the DNA is TGTGCTAGTGGCAGAACCGGGACTCCGAGCTCCTACGAGCAGTACTTC.

This clone has just one count. V usage is TRBV6-2 or TRBV6-3 and J usage is TRBJ1-5; perhaps TRBD1 as D (6 bases). The V gene's germline CDR1 is MNHEY and CDR2 SVGEGT. CDR3 size: 14 residues. With 5 bases removed from V and 5 bases from J, the gap between germline ends came to 13 bases. The CDR3 protein is CASSGLRGYQPQHF. The CDR3 DNA is TGTGCCAGCAGTGGCCTGAGGGGGTATCAGCCCCAGCATTTT.

The V call is TRBV18, the J call TRBJ1-6; 8 nucleotides agree with TRBD1. With V trimmed by 3 bases and J by 6 bases, 7 bases remained unmatched. The CDR3 covers 16 residues. Germline CDR1 KGHSH, CDR2 LQKENI. This CDR3 reads CASSPSDRVPNSPLHF. CDR3 DNA sequence: TGTGCCAGCTCACCGTCGGACAGGGTCCCTAATTCACCCCTCCACTTT.

The gene calls are TRBV6-6 and TRBJ1-1; the match to TRBD1 covers 7 bases. Germline CDR1 MNHNY, CDR2 SVGAGI (reference sequence). V dropped 7 bases and J dropped 5; count of bases not matched to a gene: 13. The CDR3 is made up of 15 amino acids. The CDR3 DNA is TGTGCCAGCACCACCCTTTGGGCAGGGGGGACTGAAGCTTTCTTT. This encodes CASTTLWAGGTEAFF.

The rearrangement links TRBV10-1 to TRBJ2-1; D call uncertain. CDR1 is WNHNN and CDR2 is SYGVQD in the germline V gene (reference sequence). The ends were cut back, 8 bases at V and 4 bases at J, with 3 bases in the middle. This CDR3 is built from 10 residues. This CDR3 is CASGYNEQFF. Here the CDR3 DNA reads TGCGCCAGCGGATACAATGAGCAGTTCTTC.